This T cell receptor beta chain was captured by sequencing in a study of blood T cells in healthy people across ages. Findings and caveats of the study: A roughly linear fall in TCR beta diversity per million T cells was seen with increasing age.

This clonotype was detected many times. The target antigen is unknown. For the second PCR, which ran for about 6 to 11 cycles, a sample-barcoded 5' primer and a J-beta primer mix were used. Unique molecular identifiers of 12 random nucleotides labeled each cDNA. Researchers report that each sample yielded at least 2.5 million CDR3-containing paired-end reads. TCRdb re-called the 5' RACE reads through MiXCR, storing one row per CDR3 protein. The data contain fewer than 950,000 distinct CDR3 sequences, roughly 40% of them singletons. V dropped 5 bases and J dropped 5; count of bases not matched to a gene: 2. CDR3 length: 12 amino acids. Germline V gene sequence: CDR1 SNHLY, CDR2 FYNNEI. Extraction of total RNA produced a minimum of 5 micrograms from each sample.

This TCR came from a man aged 18-30 years in good health. Sequences were obtained from blood. V and J are TRBV2 and TRBJ2-5, with TRBD2 matching 7 bases. CDR3 in amino acids: CASSMGGETQYF. In nucleotides, the CDR3 is TGTGCCAGCAGTATGGGGGGGGAGACCCAGTACTTC.